The clone carrying this TCR beta chain occurred many times. The CDR3 has 13 residues. V lost 8 bases and J 4 bases, leaving 11 bases between the germline ends. Germline V gene lookup returns CDR1 MNHEY and CDR2 SMNVEV (reference sequence). This sample was included in a study of T cells after yellow fever vaccination. TCRdb passed the 5' RACE reads through MiXCR, listing each CDR3 protein once. The table includes 4,000 to 5,000 distinct CDR3 sequences, roughly 8.3% detected once. The genes are TRBV27 and TRBJ2-2; D remains unclear. This clonotype was sampled from a man aged 18 to 29 who received the YFV17D yellow fever vaccine. The material was PBMCs, either bulk or a sorted T-cell subset (CD4+, CD8+, memory, or dextramer-sorted; not recorded which), obtained roughly 45 days after the first yellow fever vaccination. CDR3 in amino acids: CASGLLSTGELFF. Written as DNA, the CDR3 is TGTGCCAGCGGGCTTCTCTCCACCGGGGAGCTGTTTTTT.